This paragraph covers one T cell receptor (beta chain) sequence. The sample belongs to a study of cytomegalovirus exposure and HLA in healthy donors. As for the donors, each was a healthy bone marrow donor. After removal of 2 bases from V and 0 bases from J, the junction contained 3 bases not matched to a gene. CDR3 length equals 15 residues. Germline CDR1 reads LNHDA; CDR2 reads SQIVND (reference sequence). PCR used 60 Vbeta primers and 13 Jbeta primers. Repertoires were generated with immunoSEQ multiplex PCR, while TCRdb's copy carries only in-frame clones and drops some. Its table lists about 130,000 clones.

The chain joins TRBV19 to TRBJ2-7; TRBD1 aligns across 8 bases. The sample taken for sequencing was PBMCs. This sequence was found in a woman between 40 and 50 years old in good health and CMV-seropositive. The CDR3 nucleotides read TGTGCCAGTAGTATAACACAGGGGGACTCCTACGAGCAGTACTTC. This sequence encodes CASSITQGDSYEQYF.